Below are 6 T cell receptor beta chains sequenced from a single sample in a study of technical replicates of blood from a handful of donors. Sequencing was performed with immunoSEQ multiplex PCR; in TCRdb, only in-frame clones are kept and a portion is missing. The top ten clones hold 0.34% of a sample with 90,000 or so clones, 95% of them seen once. The sequenced sample was T cells isolated from PBMCs. These receptors all come from a human donor in good health.

The V and J genes are TRBV27 and TRBJ2-1, with a possible D match to TRBD2 (6 bases). Germline CDR1 is MNHEY and CDR2 is SMNVEV (reference sequence). V was shortened by 0 bases and J by 5 bases, with 11 bases between the two germline ends. The CDR3 sequence is 15 residues long. The chain's CDR3 is CASSLSSGVHNEQFF. The CDR3 nucleotides are TGTGCCAGCAGTTTATCATCGGGAGTACACAATGAGCAGTTCTTC.

The CDR3 reads CASSQTGESNQPQHF. DNA for the CDR3: TGTGCCAGCAGTCAAACAGGGGAGAGCAATCAGCCCCAGCATTTT. The V call is TRBV7-2, the J call TRBJ1-5; 7 nucleotides line up with TRBD1. Unmatched junction bases numbered 6, after V lost 6 bases and J lost 1 base. This CDR3 region has 15 residues. The germline V gene has CDR1 SGHTA and CDR2 FQGNSA.

The chain carries TRBV7-2 and TRBJ2-1, with D maybe TRBD2 (5 bases). Germline CDR1 and CDR2: SGHTA and FQGNSA. The length of the CDR3 is 11 residues. The V end was cut by 4 bases, the J end by 10 bases, with 8 bases between. The CDR3 DNA sequence: TGTGCCAGCAGCTCTAGCTACGAGCAGTTCTTC. It yields the protein CASSSSYEQFF.

The chain links TRBV9 to TRBJ2-5; TRBD2 is a possible D gene (6 bases). CDR1 SGDLS and CDR2 YYNGEE come from the germline V gene. Trimming shortened V by 0 bases and J by 4 bases, and 10 bases separated the two germline ends. This CDR3 comprises 14 residues. The CDR3 loop is CASSVDGGRETQYF. The CDR3 region has the DNA TGTGCCAGCAGCGTAGACGGGGGTCGAGAGACCCAGTACTTC.

The chain couples TRBV10-2 to TRBJ1-5; D gene unclear. The CDR3 runs 14 residues. Germline assignment: CDR1 WSHSY and CDR2 SAAADI. V lost 3 bases and J lost 2, with 8 bases in between. CDR3 bases: TGCGCCAGCAGTGATCCGTGGCGCAATCAGCCCCAGCATTTT. Translated: CASSDPWRNQPQHF.

Only a few counts were recorded for this clone. The chain recombines TRBV2 with TRBJ1-1; D gene ambiguous. Deletions cut 5 bases from V and 3 bases from J, with 4 bases between. CDR1 and CDR2 (germline): SNHLY, FYNNEI. The CDR3 length is 11 residues. The CDR3 DNA sequence: TGTGCCAGCAGTCGAGACACTGAAGCTTTCTTT. Translated: CASSRDTEAFF.